This TCR beta chain was documented in a study of cytomegalovirus exposure and HLA in healthy donors (dated 2017 in TCRdb). In the study overall: A later analysis indicated that the roughly 130 validation repertoires were generated on the platform also employed for the roughly 730 repertoires of the first cohort. High-throughput TCR immunosequencing, statistical association of individual TCRs with disease status, and machine learning were combined to predict cytomegalovirus infection status. Besides the first cohort of 666 subjects, a separate validation cohort made up of some 110 different subjects was used. The study aimed to test whether signatures of past pathogen exposure could be identified by cataloging public T cell receptors.

Concerning this clone: Its antigen has not been determined. No base-level quality is on record; no much larger clone is a single base apart.

From the cysteine up to the phenylalanine, the CDR3 has a length of 15 residues. The DNA shown is the 45-base CDR3, in frame from base 1. Looking up the germline V gene yields CDR1 SGHVS and CDR2 FQNEAQ. Cut back by 5 bases and 7 bases, the V and J ends lie 18 bases apart. Beyond this particular receptor, the publication reports: A later analysis had no HLA typing for the validation cohort, so co-occurrence there was scored across all 130 or so repertoires. In a later analysis, TCRs clustered in the first cohort were found to also tend to co-occur in the approximately 120 validation repertoires, with 94% of cluster scores above 0. In the study, about 150 TCR beta chains were listed as associated with cytomegalovirus. Most TCR sequences were observed very rarely across donors, whereas some public TCRs were present in many individuals. In vitro tests confirmed that a few of the cytomegalovirus-associated TCR beta chains recognize cytomegalovirus antigens. According to the authors, the approach could potentially be generalized to other disease states and immunological phenotypes. The classifier was reported to diagnose cytomegalovirus status with high specificity and sensitivity in both the original cohort and the validation cohort.

Receptor amplification or capture employed the immunoSEQ multiplex PCR assay. On the authors' methods: A statistical classification framework was built for diagnosing cytomegalovirus status from the catalog of TCR beta chain sequences. What TCRdb holds here is the immuneACCESS table cut down to in-frame rearrangements. Part of the clones is not present; checked against another copy, under half of the missing clones reflect an unresolved V gene, and the others are unexplained. The DNA was the basis for D and trimming; V, J and clone size are from that table. This sample lists roughly 48,000 clones; 80% to 90% were detected once. Of the sample, over 6.5% falls within the top ten clones. Separate from the roughly 650-subject first cohort, the validation cohort of roughly 130 subjects was the group to which the donors belonged.

The receptor was isolated from a young woman in good health and CMV-seronegative. Recombination joined TRBV7-8 with TRBJ2-1; a weak D assignment points to TRBD2 (5 bases agree). The source material was PBMCs. The CDR3 reads CASSVGSARGNEQFF. At the DNA level, the sequence is TGTGCCAGCAGCGTGGGGAGCGCGAGAGGGAATGAGCAGTTCTTC.